These 8 T cell receptor beta chains originate from one sample sequenced in a study of cytomegalovirus exposure and HLA in healthy donors. The study ran its PCR with 60 Vbeta and 13 Jbeta primers. Here immunoSEQ multiplex PCR was the method, and the copy in TCRdb shows in-frame clones only, minus some. The sample lists roughly 200,000 clones; around three quarters were seen once. Sequenced sample: PBMCs. Receptors were obtained from a woman aged 30 to 39 in good health and CMV-seropositive.

The chain joins TRBV6-5 to TRBJ2-7, with TRBD1 matching 7 bases. V dropped 6 bases and J dropped 2; count of bases not matched to a gene: 7. Germline V lookup: CDR1 MNHEY, CDR2 SVGAGI. CDR3 length: 14 residues. CDR3 coding DNA: TGTGCCAGCAGGGCAAACAGGGGAACCTACGAGCAGTACTTC. Translating gives CASRANRGTYEQYF.

The CDR3 DNA follows: TGTGCCACCAGCAATGGACAGGACTACGAGCAGTACTTC. It specifies CATSNGQDYEQYF. The rearrangement joins TRBV15 to TRBJ2-7; 7 bases map to TRBD1. The CDR3 is made up of 13 amino acids. Germline CDR1 LNHNV, CDR2 YYDKDF (reference sequence). J lost 3 bases, V lost 4 bases, and 3 bases had no gene match.

This chain joins TRBV7-9 and TRBJ2-1; 7 bases are a match to TRBD2. CDR3 length: 15 amino acids. Looked up from germline, CDR1 is SEHNR and CDR2 is FQNEAQ (reference sequence). J gave up 7 bases and V 3 bases, and 9 bases lay outside the gene matches. CDR3 DNA: TGTGCCAGCAGCTTCTCTGGCGGGAGTCTGAATGAGCAGTTCTTC. It codes for CASSFSGGSLNEQFF.

This chain connects TRBV2 to TRBJ2-2; weak D call: TRBD2 (5 bases). The CDR3 has 16 amino acids. Per germline, CDR1 SNHLY and CDR2 FYNNEI. Trimming cost V 4 bases and J 3 bases, with 15 bases left between them. DNA for the CDR3: TGTGCCAGCAGTGTACTCCCACCGAGGGACACCGGGGAGCTGTTTTTT. Protein sequence: CASSVLPPRDTGELFF.

V is TRBV10-2 and J is TRBJ2-1, with TRBD2 identical over 8 bases. Germline-derived CDR1 and CDR2 are WSHSY and SAAADI. This CDR3 is built from 15 residues. V gave up 3 bases and J gave up 2 bases; unmatched junction bases: 3. CDR3 bases: TGCGCCAGCAGTGACACTAGCGGCCCCTACAATGAGCAGTTCTTC. This translates into CASSDTSGPYNEQFF.

This chain connects TRBV7-6 to TRBJ1-3; no definite D call. From germline, CDR1 is SGHVS and CDR2 FNYEAQ. The germline V and J ends were trimmed by 1 base and 4 bases, with 8 bases remaining between them. CDR3 length: 14 amino acids. CDR3 in DNA: TGTGCCAGCAGCTTAGACATCATCGGAAACACCATATATTTT. This gives the protein CASSLDIIGNTIYF.

The chain recombines TRBV7-9 with TRBJ2-1; tentatively, D is TRBD1 (6 bases). The CDR3 has 14 amino acids. The V gene lost 4 bases and the J gene lost 3 bases, with 10 bases spanning the gap. From germline, CDR1 is SEHNR and CDR2 FQNEAQ (reference sequence). CDR3 in DNA: TGTGCCAGCAGCTCTTGGACAGTCTACAATGAGCAGTTCTTC. Its protein is CASSSWTVYNEQFF.

This chain connects TRBV7-8 to TRBJ1-2; D is undetermined. The CDR3 loop spans 15 amino acids. The ends were cut back, 7 bases at V and 7 bases at J, with 22 bases in the middle. Germline V CDR1 and CDR2: SGHVS, FQNEAQ. CDR3 coding DNA: TGTGCCAGCACCAGTAGCCGTCCAGTGGCAGCTGGCTACACCTTC. It translates to CASTSSRPVAAGYTF.